This TCR beta chain stems from a study of blood T cell repertoires in COVID-19. Across the whole study: Material from acute and convalescent COVID-19 was sourced from the United States, Italy and Spain.

Germline CDR1 and CDR2: MDHEN and SYDVKM. CDR3 length equals 14 residues. Deletions cut 6 bases from V and 9 bases from J, with 15 bases between. Generated by immunoSEQ multiplex PCR, the TCRdb table keeps only in-frame clones and is missing some. The data show roughly 100,000 clones, roughly 84% seen once. V and J are TRBV28 and TRBJ1-6; weak D call: TRBD1 (6 bases). Sequenced sample: peripheral blood. The receptor was isolated from a human donor in a cohort sampled during active COVID-19. The CDR3: CASSSTGKRSPLHF. CDR3 in DNA: TGTGCCAGCAGCTCTACAGGGAAGCGTTCACCCCTCCACTTT.